The 13 T cell receptor beta chains below were found in one sample sequenced in a study of response to subunit inactivated influenza vaccine (dated by TCRdb to between 2017 and 2018). Receptors were amplified or captured by RT-PCR. The instrument was an Illumina HiSeq 2500. The public sequencing data were trimmed at Q25 with fastp and processed into clonotypes with MiXCR by TCRdb, which kept only in-frame beta chains. All rows with the same CDR3 protein become a single entry with the most common DNA and genes. Counted in this sample were about 650,000 distinct CDR3 sequences; less than 15% of them appeared once. 6.5% to 8% of the sample goes to the ten largest clones. The source material was PBMCs from blood, sampled 14 to 15 days before vaccination. The receptors stem from a man aged 50-59 years who received an inactivated influenza vaccine. Donor details come from another sample of the same person, matched by shared clones.

The chain joins TRBV19 to TRBJ2-1; 10 bases align to TRBD2. The CDR3 totals 15 residues. J was trimmed by 5 bases and V by 6 bases; bases with no gene match: 7. Germline CDR1 reads LNHDA; CDR2 reads SQIVND (reference sequence). The CDR3 sequence: CASRSGRGVHNEQFF. The CDR3 DNA reads as TGTGCCAGTAGAAGCGGGAGGGGAGTCCACAATGAGCAGTTCTTC.

At least ten counts were recorded for this clonotype. The genes are TRBV15 and TRBJ2-5; tentatively, D is TRBD2 (6 bases). The V end lost 5 bases, the J end lost 5 bases, and 15 bases lay between the germline ends. Germline V CDR1 and CDR2: LNHNV, YYDKDF (reference sequence). CDR3 length: 14 residues. Written as DNA, the CDR3 is TGTGCCACCAGCGGAAGGGGCGGGATGGAGACCCAGTACTTC. This encodes CATSGRGGMETQYF.

The chain has TRBV5-1 and TRBJ2-7; D tentatively reads TRBD1 or TRBD2 (7 bases each). V lost 0 bases and J lost 3, with 13 bases in between. Germline V gives CDR1 SGHRS, CDR2 YFSETQ. There are 15 residues in the CDR3. As DNA, the CDR3 is TGCGCCAGCAGCTTGGACCCAGGGGGGGACTACGAGCAGTACTTC. It codes for CASSLDPGGDYEQYF.

The chain uses TRBV13 and TRBJ2-7; TRBD2 aligns across 8 bases. The ends lost 8 bases at V and 0 bases at J; junction bases unmatched: 30. Germline CDR1 and CDR2: PRHDT and FYEKMQ (reference sequence). There are 22 residues in the CDR3. The CDR3 region is CASRLTGSATRGRPESSYEQYF. DNA for the CDR3: TGTGCCAGCCGCCTGACGGGATCCGCGACCCGCGGGAGGCCAGAAAGCTCCTACGAGCAGTACTTC. Complete variable domain (other parts from reference TRBV13 and TRBJ2-7): AAGVIQSPRHLIKEKRETATLKCYPIPRHDTVYWYQQGPGQDPQFLISFYEKMQSDKGSIPDRFSAQQFSDYHSELNMSSLELGDSALYFCASRLTGSATRGRPESSYEQYFGPGTRLTVT.

The sample holds many counts of this clonotype. The chain links TRBV18 to TRBJ2-6; 7 bases align to TRBD1. The V and J ends lost 4 bases and 2 bases, in that order; junction bases with no gene match: 2. The CDR3 has 15 residues. Germline CDR1 KGHSH, CDR2 LQKENI. CDR3 protein: CASSRQGAGANVLTF. The DNA for the CDR3 is TGTGCCAGCTCACGACAGGGCGCTGGGGCCAACGTCCTGACTTTC.

This clonotype was detected ten times or more. The chain combines TRBV20-1 with TRBJ1-6; 9 bases are a match to TRBD1. The V gene end was trimmed by 3 bases and the J gene end by 10 bases; junction bases not matched to a gene: 10. This CDR3 region has 15 residues. The germline gives CDR1 DFQATT, CDR2 SNEGSKA (reference sequence). The DNA of the CDR3 is TGCAGTGCTAGTTTGTTGGACAGGGGATCATCACCCCTCCACTTT. It encodes CSASLLDRGSSPLHF.

The V gene is TRBV6-2 or TRBV6-3, the J gene TRBJ1-5; perhaps TRBD1 as D (5 bases). The CDR3 is 14 amino acids. Trimming removed 4 bases at V and 12 bases at J, with 19 bases between. In germline, CDR1 is MNHEY, CDR2 SVGEGT. The CDR3 reads CASSLTSFRGLQHF. In nucleotides, the CDR3 is TGTGCCAGCAGTTTAACCTCATTTAGGGGTCTCCAGCATTTT.

This clonotype has at least ten counts. The chain joins TRBV29-1 to TRBJ2-1; TRBD2 matches 7 bases. The germline V gene encodes CDR1 SQVTM and CDR2 ANQGSEA. The CDR3 covers 15 residues. The ends lost 6 bases at V and 0 bases at J; junction bases unmatched: 8. The CDR3: CSVSPGLSSYNEQFF. The CDR3 coding sequence is TGCAGCGTATCGCCGGGACTAAGCTCCTACAATGAGCAGTTCTTC.

The chain combines TRBV6-2 or TRBV6-3 with TRBJ1-6, with TRBD1 as a possible D gene (5 bases). V lost 6 bases, J lost 11 bases, and 14 bases lay in between. The CDR3 spans 13 residues. Germline values: CDR1 MNHEY, CDR2 SVGEGT. The CDR3, as DNA: TGTGCCAGCAGAGACCGTGGGGACGCACCCCTCCACTTT. Protein sequence: CASRDRGDAPLHF.

This sequence joins TRBV29-1 and TRBJ2-3, with 7 bases aligning to TRBD1. This CDR3 is built from 15 residues. Germline V gene sequence: CDR1 SQVTM, CDR2 ANQGSEA. V lost 6 bases to trimming and J lost 3 bases; unmatched junction nucleotides: 12. CDR3 bases: TGCAGCGTCGTAACCGGGACAGCCAGGACAGATACGCAGTATTTT. Amino acids: CSVVTGTARTDTQYF.

This chain joins TRBV11-2 and TRBJ2-3, with TRBD2 identical over 9 bases. Germline-derived CDR1 and CDR2 are SGHAT and FQNNGV. V shed 5 bases and J 1 base; nucleotides not matched to a gene: 4. The CDR3 has 15 amino acids. In DNA form, the CDR3 reads TGTGCCAGCAGCCATCGACTAGCGGGCACAGATACGCAGTATTTT. Translation gives CASSHRLAGTDTQYF.

This clonotype was picked up a small number of times. This sequence joins TRBV5-1 and TRBJ1-1; TRBD1 is a possible D gene (6 bases). Germline CDR1 is SGHRS and CDR2 is YFSETQ. This CDR3 has 15 amino acids. V was pared by 4 bases and J by 1 base, with 14 bases between. CDR3 region: CASSAQTGKNTEAFF. CDR3 sequence (DNA): TGCGCCAGCAGCGCACAGACAGGCAAGAACACTGAAGCTTTCTTT.

The rearrangement links TRBV20-1 to TRBJ1-4; unclear D gene. Trimming took off 6 bases at V and 10 bases at J, with 15 bases between the two ends. This CDR3 has 12 residues. The germline gives CDR1 DFQATT, CDR2 SNEGSKA (reference sequence). CDR3 bases: TGCAGTGCGCAAGACACGGGTCGAAAACTGTTTTTT. The encoded protein is CSAQDTGRKLFF.